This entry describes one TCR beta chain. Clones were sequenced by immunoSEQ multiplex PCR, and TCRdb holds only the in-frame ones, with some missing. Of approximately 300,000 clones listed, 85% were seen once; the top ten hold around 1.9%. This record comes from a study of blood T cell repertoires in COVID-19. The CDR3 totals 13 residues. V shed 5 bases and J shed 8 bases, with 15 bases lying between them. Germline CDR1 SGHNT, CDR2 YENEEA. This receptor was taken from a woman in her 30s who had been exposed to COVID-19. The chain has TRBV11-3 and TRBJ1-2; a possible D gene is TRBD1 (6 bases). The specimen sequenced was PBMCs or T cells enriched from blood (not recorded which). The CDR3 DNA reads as TGTGCCAGCAGCCTACAGGGTTTAGGGGGCTACACCTTC. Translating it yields CASSLQGLGGYTF.